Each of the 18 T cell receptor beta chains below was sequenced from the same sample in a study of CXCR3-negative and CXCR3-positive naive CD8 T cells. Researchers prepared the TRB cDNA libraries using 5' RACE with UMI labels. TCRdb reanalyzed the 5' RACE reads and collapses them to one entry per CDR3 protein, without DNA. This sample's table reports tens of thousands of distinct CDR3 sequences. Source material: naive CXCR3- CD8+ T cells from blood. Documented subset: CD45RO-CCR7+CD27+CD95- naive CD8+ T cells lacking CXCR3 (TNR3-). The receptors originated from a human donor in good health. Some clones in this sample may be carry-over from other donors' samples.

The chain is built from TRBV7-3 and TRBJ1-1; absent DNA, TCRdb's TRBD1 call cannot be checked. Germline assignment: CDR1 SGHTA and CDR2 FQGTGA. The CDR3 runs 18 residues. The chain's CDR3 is CASSTFRDREDEGTEAFF. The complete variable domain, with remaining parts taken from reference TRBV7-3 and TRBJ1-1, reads GAGVSQTPSNKVTEKGKYVELRCDPISGHTALYWYRQSLGQGPEFLIYFQGTGAADDSGLPNDRFFAVRPEGSVSTLKIQRTERGDSAVYLCASSTFRDREDEGTEAFFGQGTRLTVV.

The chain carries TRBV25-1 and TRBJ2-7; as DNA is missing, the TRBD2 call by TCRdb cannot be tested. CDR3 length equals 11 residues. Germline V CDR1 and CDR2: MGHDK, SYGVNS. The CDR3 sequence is CASRAVNEQYF.

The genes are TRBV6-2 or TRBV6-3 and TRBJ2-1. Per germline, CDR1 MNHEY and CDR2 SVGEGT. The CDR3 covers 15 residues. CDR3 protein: CASSSTGQLYNEQFF.

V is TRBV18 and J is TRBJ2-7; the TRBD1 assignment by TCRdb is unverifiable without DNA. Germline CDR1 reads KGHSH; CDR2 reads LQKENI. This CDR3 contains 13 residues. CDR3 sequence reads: CASSSTDSYEQYF.

The CDR3 protein is CASSWQNNEQFF. The chain carries TRBV28 and TRBJ2-1. Germline assignment: CDR1 MDHEN and CDR2 SYDVKM. The CDR3 extends over 12 amino acids.

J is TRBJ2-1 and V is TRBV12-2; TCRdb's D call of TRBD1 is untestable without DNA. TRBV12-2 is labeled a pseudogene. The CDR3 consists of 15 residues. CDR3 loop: CASRFVPGGGYEQFF.

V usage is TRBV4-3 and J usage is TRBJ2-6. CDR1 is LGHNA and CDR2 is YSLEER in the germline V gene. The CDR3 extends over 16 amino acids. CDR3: CASSQEIGSGANVLTF.

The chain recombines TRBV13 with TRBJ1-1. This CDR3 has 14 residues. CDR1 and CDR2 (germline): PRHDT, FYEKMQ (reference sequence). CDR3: CGSSLGPVDTEAFF.

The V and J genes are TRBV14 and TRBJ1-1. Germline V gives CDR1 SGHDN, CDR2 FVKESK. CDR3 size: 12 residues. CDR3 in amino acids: CASSQLFTEAFF.

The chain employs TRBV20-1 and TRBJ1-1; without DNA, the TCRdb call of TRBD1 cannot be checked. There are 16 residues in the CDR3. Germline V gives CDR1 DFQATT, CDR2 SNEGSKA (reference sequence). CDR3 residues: CSARQGSWLVNTEAFF.

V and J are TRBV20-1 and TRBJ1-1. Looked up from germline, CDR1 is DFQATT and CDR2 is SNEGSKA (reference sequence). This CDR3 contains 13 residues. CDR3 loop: CSASEGGWTEAFF.

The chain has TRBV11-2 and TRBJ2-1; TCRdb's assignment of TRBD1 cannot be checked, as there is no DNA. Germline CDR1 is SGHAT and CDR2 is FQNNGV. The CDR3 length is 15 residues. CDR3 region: CASSFPLGEFNEQFF.

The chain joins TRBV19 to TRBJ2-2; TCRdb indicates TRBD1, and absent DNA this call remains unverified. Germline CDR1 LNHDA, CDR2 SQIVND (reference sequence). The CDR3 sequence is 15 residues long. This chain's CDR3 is CASSLDRGLTGELFF.

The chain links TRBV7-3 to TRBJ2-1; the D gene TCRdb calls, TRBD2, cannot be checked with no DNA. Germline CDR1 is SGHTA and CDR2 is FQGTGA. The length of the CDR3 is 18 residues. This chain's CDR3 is CASSLMRTSGGSYNEQFF.

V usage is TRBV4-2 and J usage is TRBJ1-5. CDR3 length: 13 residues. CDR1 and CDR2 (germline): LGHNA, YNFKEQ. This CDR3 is CASSQENDQPQHF.

The chain's CDR3 is CASSLVLAGGPGETQYF. The V call is TRBV12-3 or TRBV12-4, the J call TRBJ2-5; the D call from TCRdb, TRBD2, cannot be confirmed without DNA. The length of the CDR3 is 17 residues.

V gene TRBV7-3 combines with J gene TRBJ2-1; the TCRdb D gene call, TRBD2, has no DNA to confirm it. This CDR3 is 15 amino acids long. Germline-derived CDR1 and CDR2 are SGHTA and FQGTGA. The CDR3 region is CASSEGLAARNEQFF.

CDR3 sequence reads: CASSRRDSWSEQYF. The chain has TRBV25-1 and TRBJ2-7; TCRdb selects TRBD1, and the lack of DNA leaves this call unchecked. The CDR3 has 14 amino acids. CDR1 and CDR2 (germline): MGHDK, SYGVNS.